This is a list of T cell receptor beta chains from one sample in a study of early T cells in non-severe SARS-CoV-2 infection. MiXCR, run by TCRdb on the 5' RACE reads, gives a single entry per CDR3 protein. The sample records roughly 60,000 distinct CDR3 sequences, 13% being singletons. Source material: whole blood. The receptors derive from an adult who was a healthcare worker with PCR-confirmed SARS-CoV-2 infection or an uninfected control (not recorded which). The CDR3 runs from the conserved cysteine through the conserved F or W. The D gene is left open where the match is weak. A row's size may be missing; if present it is once, few, many or a size class.

TRBJ1-1 | - | TRBV3-1 | many | TGTGCCAGCAGCCTGGGACTCCCCAACACTGAAGCTTTCTTT | CASSLGLPNTEAFF
TRBJ2-3 | - | TRBV5-1 | many | TGCGCCAGCAGCTTGTTTCTAAGGGCTAGTACAGATACGCAGTATTTT | CASSLFLRASTDTQYF
TRBJ2-7 | - | TRBV6-2/TRBV6-3 | few | TGTGCCAGCAGGGAAGACTCCTACGAGCAGTACTTC | CASREDSYEQYF
TRBJ2-7 | - | TRBV3-1 | - | TGTGCCAGCAGCCAAACACCAGTCTCCTACGAGCAGTACTTC | CASSQTPVSYEQYF
TRBJ1-6 | - | TRBV7-8 | - | TGTGCCAGCAGCTATACAGGGACAAATAATTCACCCCTCCACTTT | CASSYTGTNNSPLHF
TRBJ2-1 | TRBD2 | TRBV2 | many | TGTGCCAGCAGGGCAGCGGGGGGAAACAATGAGCAGTTCTTC | CASRAAGGNNEQFF
TRBJ1-5 | TRBD1 | TRBV19 | many | TGTGCCAGTAGTACCCCGGGACAGGGAACTCAGCCCCAGCATTTT | CASSTPGQGTQPQHF
TRBJ2-3 | - | TRBV6-2/TRBV6-3 | - | TGTGCCAGCAGTTACCGGGACACCACTCCAGATACGCAGTATTTT | CASSYRDTTPDTQYF
TRBJ2-2 | - | TRBV12-3/TRBV12-4 | - | TGTGCCAGCAGTTTAGAGGGACGGAGATACACCGGGGAGCTGTTTTTT | CASSLEGRRYTGELFF
TRBJ1-1 | - | TRBV6-5 | - | TGTGCCAGCAGTTCGCCGGGGAACACTGAAGCTTTCTTT | CASSSPGNTEAFF
TRBJ1-2 | - | TRBV20-1 | few | TGCAGTGCTTCCGATAGGACTAACTATGGCTACACCTTC | CSASDRTNYGYTF
TRBJ1-3 | - | TRBV12-3/TRBV12-4 | many | TGTGCCAGCAGTGGACGCATCTCTGGAAACACCATATATTTT | CASSGRISGNTIYF
TRBJ2-5 | - | TRBV29-1 | few | TGCAGCGTACCAGGACGGGACCAAGAGACCCAGTACTTC | CSVPGRDQETQYF
TRBJ2-1 | - | TRBV2 | - | TGTGCCAGCAGTGAAACGCTGGGAATCCCCTACAATGAGCAGTTCTTC | CASSETLGIPYNEQFF
TRBJ1-3 | - | TRBV4-1 | - | TGCGCCAGCAGCCAAGAATCAGAGGGCTCTGGAAACTCCATATATTTT | CASSQESEGSGNSIYF
TRBJ1-5 | - | TRBV20-1 | many | TGCAGTGCTAAGGGGGATCAGCCCCAGCATTTT | CSAKGDQPQHF
TRBJ2-7 | - | TRBV11-2 | - | TGTGCCAGCAGCTTAGGATCTGCCGAGCAGTACTTC | CASSLGSAEQYF